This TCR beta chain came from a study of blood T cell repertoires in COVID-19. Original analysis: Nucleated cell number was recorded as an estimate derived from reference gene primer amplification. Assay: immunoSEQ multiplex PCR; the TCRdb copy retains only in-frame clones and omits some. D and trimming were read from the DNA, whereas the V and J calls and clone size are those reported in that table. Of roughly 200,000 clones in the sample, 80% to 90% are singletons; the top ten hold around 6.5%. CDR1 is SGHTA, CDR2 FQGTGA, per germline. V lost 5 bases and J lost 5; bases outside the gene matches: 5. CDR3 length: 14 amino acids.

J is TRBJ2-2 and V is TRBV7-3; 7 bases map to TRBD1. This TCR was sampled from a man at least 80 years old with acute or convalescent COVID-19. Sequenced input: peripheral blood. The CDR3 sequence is CASSPRQGTGELFF. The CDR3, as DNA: TGTGCCAGCAGCCCTCGACAGGGAACCGGGGAGCTGTTTTTT.